The 2 T cell receptor beta chains below come from one sample, sequenced in a study of blood T cells in healthy people across ages. A second PCR of 7 to 11 cycles used a sample-barcoded 5' primer and a J-beta primer mix. TCRdb re-called the 5' RACE reads through MiXCR, storing one row per CDR3 protein. The sample has about 1.1 million distinct CDR3 sequences, 30% to 40% seen once. Sequenced material: blood. These receptor sequences come from a man in his late teens or twenties in good health.

This clonotype was picked up a small number of times. The chain links TRBV5-1 to TRBJ2-1, with TRBD1 matching 10 bases. The CDR3 consists of 16 residues. Germline lookup yields CDR1 SGHRS and CDR2 YFSETQ. J was trimmed by 2 bases and V by 4 bases; bases with no gene match: 6. The CDR3 DNA sequence: TGCGCCAGCAGCCATGACAGGGGGCGAACCTACAATGAGCAGTTCTTC. Translated, it gives CASSHDRGRTYNEQFF.

The chain employs TRBV27 and TRBJ1-5; D may be TRBD1 (5 bases). The CDR3 sequence is 12 residues long. Trimming took off 5 bases at V and 6 bases at J, with 8 bases between the two ends. Germline lookup yields CDR1 MNHEY and CDR2 SMNVEV (reference sequence). CDR3 coding DNA: TGTGCCAGCAGTGGGGCGGGTCAGCCCCAGCATTTT. It specifies CASSGAGQPQHF.